Each of the 29 T cell receptor beta chains below was sequenced from the same sample in a study of identical twins. TCRdb reprocessed the 5' RACE reads via MiXCR and lists one record per CDR3 protein. Seen here are roughly 350,000 distinct CDR3 sequences, 10% to 15% observed once, and the top ten hold 7.2%. This same sample was also part of a study on yellow fever vaccine responses in identical twins.

Material for sequencing was CD8+ T cells sorted from blood. The receptor set was obtained from a woman aged 18-29 years in good health.

This clonotype was observed a handful of times. The CDR3 reads CATSPGAGSYGYTF. CDR3 DNA sequence: TGTGCCACCAGCCCGGGGGCAGGAAGCTATGGCTACACCTTC. The chain links TRBV15 to TRBJ1-2; D possibly corresponds to TRBD1 (6 bases). The CDR3 has 14 amino acids. Trimming left V 5 bases short and J 4 bases short, with 14 bases between. Germline CDR1 is LNHNV and CDR2 is YYDKDF (reference sequence). The full variable domain, with the rest looked up from reference TRBV15 and TRBJ1-2, is DAMVIQNPRYQVTQFGKPVTLSCSQTLNHNVMYWYQQKSSQAPKLLFHYYDKDFNNEADTPDNFQSRRPNTSFCFLDIRSPGLGDTAMYLCATSPGAGSYGYTFGSGTRLTVV.

The rearrangement uses TRBV12-3 or TRBV12-4 and TRBJ1-2, with D maybe TRBD1 (5 bases). The V gene lost 3 bases and the J gene lost 6 bases, with 11 bases spanning the gap. The CDR3 length is 13 residues. The CDR3 reads CASSFGAGNGYTF. The CDR3 DNA follows: TGTGCCAGCAGTTTCGGGGCAGGGAATGGCTACACCTTC.

The V gene is TRBV20-1, the J gene TRBJ2-7, with D unresolved. The V gene lost 6 bases and the J gene lost 1 base, with 25 bases spanning the gap. The CDR3 contains 17 residues. In germline, CDR1 is DFQATT, CDR2 SNEGSKA (reference sequence). The CDR3 protein is CSASRTLQISLSYEQYF. CDR3 DNA sequence: TGCAGTGCCTCCAGGACCCTACAAATCTCTCTATCCTACGAGCAGTACTTC.

V is TRBV20-1 and J is TRBJ1-4, with D tentatively TRBD1 (5 bases). The length of the CDR3 is 13 residues. Trimming shortened V by 3 bases and J by 8 bases, and 13 bases separated the two germline ends. Per the germline V gene, CDR1 is DFQATT and CDR2 is SNEGSKA (reference sequence). The CDR3 DNA is TGCAGTGCTAGGGGGGGTGTTCGGGAAAAACTGTTTTTT. It specifies CSARGGVREKLFF.

V is TRBV13 and J is TRBJ2-7; D may be TRBD1 (6 bases). Germline assignment: CDR1 PRHDT and CDR2 FYEKMQ (reference sequence). V lost 2 bases to trimming and J lost 3 bases, with 14 bases between them. The CDR3 extends over 15 amino acids. CDR3 sequence (DNA): TGTGCCAGCAGCTTATCTCCGGGACACCACTACGAGCAGTACGTC. Translating it yields CASSLSPGHHYEQYV.

This clonotype was recorded many times. The V gene is TRBV4-1, the J gene TRBJ2-1, with TRBD2 matching over 8 bases. The length of the CDR3 is 15 residues. Germline CDR1 MGHRA, CDR2 YSYEKL. Germline trimming cut 0 bases from V and 9 bases from J; bases unmatched to any gene: 7. CDR3 amino acids: CASSQDPAGVFEQFF. CDR3 coding DNA: TGCGCCAGCAGCCAAGATCCAGCGGGAGTGTTTGAGCAGTTCTTC.

This clonotype was seen at least ten times. The rearrangement uses TRBV6-5 and TRBJ1-1; D ambiguous. V was cut by 0 bases and J by 4 bases, with 6 bases left in between. The CDR3 has 13 amino acids. Germline V gene sequence: CDR1 MNHEY, CDR2 SVGAGI. CDR3 coding DNA: TGTGCCAGCAGTTACTCTGGAGCCACTGAAGCTTTCTTT. Protein: CASSYSGATEAFF.

This sequence joins TRBV20-1 and TRBJ2-7; 7 positions match TRBD1. Germline CDR1 is DFQATT and CDR2 is SNEGSKA (reference sequence). After removal of 6 bases from V and 2 bases from J, the junction contained 7 bases not matched to a gene. The CDR3 contains 13 residues. CDR3 region: CSAQDRMTYEQYV. CDR3 nucleotide sequence: TGCAGTGCGCAGGACAGGATGACCTACGAGCAGTACGTC.

The V gene is TRBV28, the J gene TRBJ2-3; possible D gene TRBD1, 6 bases. Trimming removed 3 bases at V and 0 bases at J, with 13 bases between. Germline assignment: CDR1 MDHEN and CDR2 SYDVKM. The CDR3 length is 16 residues. CDR3: CASSLIGQPSTDTQYF. The DNA of the CDR3 is TGTGCCAGCAGTTTGATCGGACAGCCCAGCACAGATACGCAGTATTTT.

The sample holds a few counts of this clonotype. The chain couples TRBV7-6 to TRBJ2-5, with D perhaps TRBD2 (5 bases). This CDR3 region has 15 residues. The ends were cut back, 5 bases at V and 1 base at J, with 14 bases in the middle. CDR1 is SGHVS, CDR2 FNYEAQ, per germline. CDR3 nucleotide sequence: TGTGCCAGCAGCCCCCGGACTGGAGGCCAAGAGACCCAGTACTTC. Its protein is CASSPRTGGQETQYF.

This clonotype was counted many times. The chain uses TRBV11-2 and TRBJ2-1, with D possibly matching TRBD1 (5 bases). V lost 5 bases and J lost 6, with 23 bases in between. CDR3 length: 17 residues. Per germline, CDR1 SGHAT and CDR2 FQNNGV. The CDR3 loop is CASSDPQGLRPANEQFF. CDR3 sequence (DNA): TGTGCCAGCAGCGACCCCCAGGGCCTTAGACCCGCCAATGAGCAGTTCTTC.

The chain uses TRBV24-1 and TRBJ2-1; D is possibly TRBD1 or TRBD2 (7 bases each). Trimming cost V 4 bases and J 9 bases, with 39 bases left between them. The CDR3 loop spans 22 amino acids. In germline, CDR1 is KGHDR, CDR2 SFDVKD. The CDR3 nucleotides read TGTGCCACCAGTGAGCCCCCCGGGGGGCAGGGGGACTCTACGAGTCCTCTCCCTGAGCAGTTCTTC. Encoded protein: CATSEPPGGQGDSTSPLPEQFF.

This clonotype was detected a few times. J is TRBJ2-2 and V is TRBV7-9; 11 bases match TRBD2. CDR1 is SEHNR, CDR2 FQNEAQ, per germline (reference sequence). The ends lost 4 bases at V and 2 bases at J; junction bases unmatched: 3. The CDR3 consists of 16 residues. CDR3 loop: CASSSGTSGNTGELFF. CDR3 DNA sequence: TGTGCCAGCAGCTCTGGGACTAGCGGAAACACCGGGGAGCTGTTTTTT.

This clonotype occurred many times. The V call is TRBV24-1, the J call TRBJ2-2; 7 bases map to TRBD2. The junction had 7 bases not matched to a gene; V was cut back by 5 bases and J by 5 bases. Germline CDR1 is KGHDR and CDR2 is SFDVKD. The CDR3 runs 15 residues. CDR3 amino acids: CATSGAERDTGELFF. Here the CDR3 DNA reads TGTGCCACCAGTGGAGCGGAGCGGGATACCGGGGAGCTGTTTTTT.

This clonotype was picked up many times. CDR3 protein: CASSTGQGSYNEQFF. The CDR3 region has the DNA TGTGCCAGCAGCACAGGACAGGGTTCCTACAATGAGCAGTTCTTC. This chain uses TRBV7-7 with TRBJ2-1; 8 positions agree with TRBD1. Germline CDR1 reads SSHAT; CDR2 reads FNYEAQ (reference sequence). J lost 1 base, V lost 5 bases, and 4 bases had no gene match. The CDR3 extends over 15 amino acids.

This clonotype was detected only a few times. The chain recombines TRBV6-6 with TRBJ2-7; TRBD2 aligns across 10 bases. The V gene end was trimmed by 5 bases and the J gene end by 3 bases; junction bases not matched to a gene: 1. Germline V gene lookup returns CDR1 MNHNY and CDR2 SVGAGI (reference sequence). This CDR3 is 13 amino acids long. In nucleotides, the CDR3 is TGTGCCAGCAGTGCTAGCGGGGGCTACGAGCAGTACGTC. Translated: CASSASGGYEQYV.

This clonotype has at least ten counts. The chain links TRBV29-1 to TRBJ2-6; 7 bases fit TRBD1. Trimming at V came to 6 bases and at J to 0 bases, leaving 8 bases not matched to a gene. Germline CDR1 SQVTM, CDR2 ANQGSEA. The CDR3 covers 16 residues. CDR3 DNA: TGCAGCGTGCTAGACAGGGTACTCTCTGGGGCCAACGTCCTGACTTTC. Translation: CSVLDRVLSGANVLTF. The full variable domain, with the rest looked up from reference TRBV29-1 and TRBJ2-6, is SAVISQKPSRDICQRGTSLTIQCQVDSQVTMMFWYRQQPGQSLTLIATANQGSEATYESGFVIDKFPISRPNLTFSTLTVSNMSPEDSSIYLCSVLDRVLSGANVLTFGAGSRLTVL.

V is TRBV5-1 and J is TRBJ1-1; the D gene is possibly TRBD1 (6 bases). Germline CDR1 SGHRS, CDR2 YFSETQ. Trimming removed 4 bases from V and 7 bases from J, with 14 bases in between. The CDR3 runs 13 residues. CDR3 nucleotides: TGCGCCAGCAGCCCTCTTTCGGACAGTGAAGCTTTCTTT. It codes for CASSPLSDSEAFF.

This clonotype was seen only a few times. The gene calls are TRBV7-8 and TRBJ2-1; a possible D gene is TRBD1 (5 bases). V lost 8 bases and J 4 bases, leaving 15 bases between the germline ends. Germline assignment: CDR1 SGHVS and CDR2 FQNEAQ. The CDR3 consists of 14 residues. CDR3 region: CASEASGKYNEQFF. DNA for the CDR3: TGTGCCAGCGAGGCGTCAGGGAAGTACAATGAGCAGTTCTTC. Combining the CDR3 with reference TRBV7-8 and TRBJ2-1 gives the whole variable domain GAGVSQSPRYKVAKRGQDVALRCDPISGHVSLFWYQQALGQGPEFLTYFQNEAQLDKSGLPSDRFFAERPEGSVSTLKIQRTQQEDSAVYLCASEASGKYNEQFFGPGTRLTVL.

A few counts support this clonotype. J is TRBJ2-3 and V is TRBV24-1; a weak D match, TRBD1 (6 bases). The CDR3 consists of 20 residues. Germline V gene lookup returns CDR1 KGHDR and CDR2 SFDVKD. V lost 0 bases and J lost 2, with 23 bases in between. This chain's CDR3 is CATSDLPLNRDNRLTDTQYF. The CDR3 coding sequence is TGTGCCACCAGTGATTTGCCGCTAAACCGGGACAACCGACTCACAGATACGCAGTATTTT.

This clonotype was seen more than once but under ten times. The rearrangement uses TRBV5-1 and TRBJ2-3; no definite D call. V lost 0 bases and J 2 bases, leaving 10 bases between the germline ends. Germline CDR1 is SGHRS and CDR2 is YFSETQ. This CDR3 region has 15 residues. CDR3 region: CASSLEGSPTDTQYF. The CDR3 DNA follows: TGCGCCAGCAGCTTGGAGGGCAGTCCCACAGATACGCAGTATTTT.

The chain recombines TRBV7-9 with TRBJ2-1; no clear D. The CDR3 runs 16 residues. Looked up from germline, CDR1 is SEHNR and CDR2 is FQNEAQ (reference sequence). The V end was cut by 2 bases, the J end by 7 bases, with 18 bases between. The CDR3 here is CASSLIRLVFTNEQFF. The DNA of the CDR3 is TGTGCCAGCAGCTTAATTCGTCTAGTATTTACGAATGAGCAGTTCTTC. Using reference TRBV7-9 and TRBJ2-1 for the parts outside the CDR3, the full variable domain is DTGVSQNPRHKITKRGQNVTFRCDPISEHNRLYWYRQTLGQGPEFLTYFQNEAQLEKSRLLSDRFSAERPKGSFSTLEIQRTEQGDSAMYLCASSLIRLVFTNEQFFGPGTRLTVL.

This clonotype occurred many times. The V and J genes are TRBV12-3 or TRBV12-4 and TRBJ2-5; 7 bases line up with TRBD1. This CDR3 comprises 14 residues. Trimming removed 6 bases from V and 2 bases from J; junction bases left unmatched: 6. The CDR3 sequence: CASSPLDRQETQYF. DNA for the CDR3: TGTGCCAGCAGCCCTTTGGACAGGCAAGAGACCCAGTACTTC.

The chain has TRBV5-1 and TRBJ1-1; the D gene is possibly TRBD1 (6 bases). Deletions cut 3 bases from V and 5 bases from J, with 11 bases between. This CDR3 has 13 residues. In germline, CDR1 is SGHRS, CDR2 YFSETQ. As DNA, the CDR3 is TGCGCCAGCAGCTATACAGGGAGGACTGAAGCTTTCTTT. This encodes CASSYTGRTEAFF.

This clonotype has just a few counts. The chain couples TRBV12-5 to TRBJ2-5, with 7 nucleotides matching TRBD2. This CDR3 comprises 15 residues. Looked up from germline, CDR1 is LGHNT and CDR2 is FRNRAP. The junction had 10 bases not matched to a gene; V was cut back by 5 bases and J by 4 bases. The CDR3 DNA reads as TGTGCTAGTGGTCCCCGACCGGGAGGTCGAGAGACCCAGTACTTC. Translating it yields CASGPRPGGRETQYF.

This clonotype was counted only a few times. This chain uses TRBV2 with TRBJ2-3; D not resolved. The CDR3 contains 13 residues. The V end lost 3 bases, the J end lost 4 bases, and 8 bases lay between the germline ends. Germline assignment: CDR1 SNHLY and CDR2 FYNNEI. In nucleotides, the CDR3 is TGTGCCAGCAGTGACCGTGTCCCAGATACGCAGTATTTT. Residues: CASSDRVPDTQYF.

The chain employs TRBV12-3 or TRBV12-4 and TRBJ2-5, with 8 bases lining up with TRBD1. Trimming cost V 6 bases and J 4 bases; bases outside gene matches: 7. This CDR3 is built from 14 residues. The CDR3 DNA follows: TGTGCCAGCAGCTCGGACAGGGTGGCAGAGACCCAGTACTTC. It is translated as CASSSDRVAETQYF.

V usage is TRBV20-1 and J usage is TRBJ2-7; possibly TRBD2 for D (5 bases). Germline V gene lookup returns CDR1 DFQATT and CDR2 SNEGSKA (reference sequence). V gave up 2 bases and J gave up 2 bases, with 7 bases separating them. This CDR3 spans 12 amino acids. CDR3 nucleotides: TGCAGTGCTAGAACGGGAACCTACGAGCAGTACTTC. It codes for CSARTGTYEQYF.

Details on this clonotype: A much larger clone sits a single nucleotide away, making a read error possible. The genes are TRBV14 and TRBJ1-1, with D unclear. Germline CDR1 is SGHDN and CDR2 is FVKESK. The CDR3 has 13 amino acids. V gave up 2 bases and J gave up 0 bases, with 4 bases separating them. CDR3 in DNA: TGTGCCAGCAGCCAACAGTTGAACACTGAAGCTTTCTTT. Encoded protein: CASSQQLNTEAFF.